Listed below are T cell receptor beta chains from one sample, sequenced in a study of blood T cells in healthy people across ages. TCRdb reanalysed the 5' RACE reads using MiXCR and keeps one entry per CDR3 protein. The sample records some 880,000 distinct CDR3 sequences, about 36% being singletons. The sample comprised blood. The receptors originated from a man aged 18-30 years in good health. Each CDR3 is given with its conserved first and last residue. Fields, in order: V gene, J gene, D gene, clone size, CDR3 DNA, CDR3 protein. D genes are given only for firm matches. Clone size is shown for a subset of rows, as once, few, many or a class of expanded clone.

TRBV20-1	TRBJ1-5	NA	NA	TGCAGTGCTTCCCAGGGACGGCCCAATCAGCCCCAGCATTTT	CSASQGRPNQPQHF
TRBV9	TRBJ2-7	TRBD2	many	TGTGCCAGCAGCGAGGGTAGCGGGGGGTCCTACGAGCAGTACTTC	CASSEGSGGSYEQYF
TRBV20-1	TRBJ1-5	TRBD1	few	TGCAGTGCTAGCGGACAGGGGGTTTACAATCAGCCCCAGCATTTT	CSASGQGVYNQPQHF
TRBV13	TRBJ2-7	TRBD2	few	TGTGCCAGCAGCTCAATGGGGGGGTACGAGCAGTACTTC	CASSSMGGYEQYF
TRBV7-9	TRBJ1-1	NA	NA	TGTGCCAGCACCCCGAGGCAGAACACTGAAGCTTTCTTT	CASTPRQNTEAFF
TRBV4-1	TRBJ2-3	NA	NA	TGCGCCAGCAGCCAAGGACAAGGCCAAGACACAGATACGCAGTATTTT	CASSQGQGQDTDTQYF
TRBV12-3/TRBV12-4	TRBJ2-3	NA	NA	TGTGCCAGCAGCTCCAGCCGGGGCGCAGATACGCAGTATTTT	CASSSSRGADTQYF
TRBV6-6	TRBJ2-7	TRBD2	NA	TGTGCCAGCAGTTTCCCGGGACTAGCGGGGGATCCCTACGAGCAGTACTTC	CASSFPGLAGDPYEQYF
TRBV7-2	TRBJ1-4	TRBD1	NA	TGTGCCAGCGGCTTAGGGGGCTATGAAAAACTATTTTTT	CASGLGGYEKLFF
TRBV5-1	TRBJ2-3	NA	NA	TGCGCCAGCAGTAGTGCTACCAGCACAGATACGCAGTATTTT	CASSSATSTDTQYF
TRBV4-3	TRBJ2-1	NA	NA	TGCGCCAGCAGCCTCGGGGCAGGGAACTCCTACGAGCAGTTCTTC	CASSLGAGNSYEQFF
TRBV5-6	TRBJ2-1	NA	NA	TGTGCCAGCAGCTTTTGGGGCCTCTACAATGAGCAGTTCTTC	CASSFWGLYNEQFF
TRBV15	TRBJ2-1	NA	few	TGTGCCACCAGCAGAGATATACGGGGTCCCTACAATGAGCAGTTCTTC	CATSRDIRGPYNEQFF
TRBV5-5	TRBJ2-3	TRBD2	NA	TGTGCCAGCAGCTTTGATCGGAGGCGCGGGGGGTTTGGTGGTACGCAGTATTTT	CASSFDRRRGGFGGTQYF
TRBV7-2	TRBJ2-1	NA	NA	TGTGCCAGCAGCCGCACCGACCTCTACAACAATGAGCAGTTCTTC	CASSRTDLYNNEQFF
TRBV6-2/TRBV6-3	TRBJ2-1	NA	few	TGTGCCAGCAACTACGGAGGGGTCAATGAGCAGTTCTTC	CASNYGGVNEQFF
TRBV20-1	TRBJ1-1	NA	NA	TGCAGTGCTAGAGGCCAGGGGTCTGCGGCTTTCTTT	CSARGQGSAAFF
TRBV10-3	TRBJ2-3	NA	many	TGTGCCATCAGGGGGGCGTTTAGCACAGATACGCAGTATTTT	CAIRGAFSTDTQYF
TRBV12-3/TRBV12-4	TRBJ1-3	NA	NA	TGTGCCAGCAGTCCGAAACGGGGGGCCTCTGGAAACACCATATATTTT	CASSPKRGASGNTIYF
TRBV20-1	TRBJ2-5	NA	NA	TGCAGTGCTATGGAAGGGGGAACCAAAGAGACCCAGTACTTC	CSAMEGGTKETQYF
TRBV6-2/TRBV6-3	TRBJ1-1	NA	once	TGTGCCAGCTGCCCGGGGGGGGCCACTGAAGCTTTCTTT	CASCPGGATEAFF
TRBV3-1	TRBJ2-1	NA	few	TGTGCCAGCAGCCCGGCAGGGGTAGCAGGAGGTGAGCAGTTCTTC	CASSPAGVAGGEQFF
TRBV10-3	TRBJ1-1	NA	NA	TGTGCCATCAGTGAGTCAGTCGGATACACTGAAGCTTTCTTT	CAISESVGYTEAFF
TRBV12-3/TRBV12-4	TRBJ1-2	NA	many	TGTGCCAGCAGCCTAAGTTCCTATGGCTACACCTTC	CASSLSSYGYTF
TRBV29-1	TRBJ2-7	NA	many	TGCAGCGTAGATACGGCAGCCGGATACGAGCAGTACTTC	CSVDTAAGYEQYF
TRBV7-6	TRBJ2-7	NA	NA	TGTGCCAGCAGCTTAGTCCGGGGTACAGAATCCTCCGAGTACTTC	CASSLVRGTESSEYF
TRBV4-1	TRBJ2-3	TRBD1	few	TGCGCCAGCAGCCAAGACCGGGACAGGGTCACAGATACGCAGTATTTT	CASSQDRDRVTDTQYF
TRBV7-9	TRBJ1-2	NA	once	TGTACCAGCAGCCTAAAGACGGGCCCTAACTATGGCTACACCTTC	CTSSLKTGPNYGYTF
TRBV6-2/TRBV6-3	TRBJ2-3	TRBD2	NA	TGTGCCAGCAGTTACGCTAGCGGGGACACAGATACGCAGTATTTT	CASSYASGDTDTQYF
TRBV30	TRBJ2-1	TRBD2	few	TGTGCCTACCACGGACTAGCGGGGGGGCCTGGGTACAATGAGCAGTTCTTC	CAYHGLAGGPGYNEQFF
TRBV5-1	TRBJ2-7	NA	few	TGCGCCAGCAGCGTGTCCCAGGGTCGCGAGCAGTACTTC	CASSVSQGREQYF
TRBV20-1	TRBJ2-3	TRBD2	NA	TGCAGTGCACTTAGGACTAGTCGGGGGAGGAGCACAGATACGCAGTATTTT	CSALRTSRGRSTDTQYF
TRBV4-1	TRBJ2-1	TRBD2	few	TGCGCCAGCAGCCAAGTAGCGGGGGCGTACAATGAGCAGTTCTTC	CASSQVAGAYNEQFF
TRBV12-3/TRBV12-4	TRBJ2-3	NA	NA	TGTGCCAGCAGTTCTCGACGGAGCACAGATACGCAGTATTTT	CASSSRRSTDTQYF
TRBV5-6	TRBJ2-3	NA	few	TGTGCCAGCAGCATACGACTAGAATTCACAGATACGCAGTATTTT	CASSIRLEFTDTQYF
TRBV15	TRBJ2-3	TRBD2	NA	TGTGCCACCAGCCCCCGGCGGGGGGATACGCAGTATTTT	CATSPRRGDTQYF
TRBV2	TRBJ2-5	NA	many	TGTGCCAGCAGTGGAGACAGATACGCTGCGGAGACCCAGTACTTC	CASSGDRYAAETQYF
TRBV5-1	TRBJ2-3	TRBD1	NA	TGCGCCAGCGGCCTACAGGGGACCCCAGATACGCAGTATTTT	CASGLQGTPDTQYF
TRBV20-1	TRBJ2-7	TRBD1	many	TGCAGTGCTAGAGGACAGGGTGGTAGGGTATACGAGCAGTACTTC	CSARGQGGRVYEQYF
TRBV2	TRBJ2-2	NA	NA	TGTGCCAGCAGTGAACATAGCGGAAACACCGGGGAGCTGTTTTTT	CASSEHSGNTGELFF
TRBV14	TRBJ1-5	NA	few	TGTGCCAGCAGCCATGGGGGAGTTGAGCAGCCCCAGCATTTT	CASSHGGVEQPQHF
TRBV7-9	TRBJ2-3	TRBD1	few	TGTGCCAGCAGTTCGGGACAGCATAGCACAGATACGCAGTATTTT	CASSSGQHSTDTQYF
TRBV2	TRBJ1-2	TRBD1	NA	TGTGCCAGCAGCGTACCGGGACAGGGTCGTGGCTACACCTTC	CASSVPGQGRGYTF
TRBV30	TRBJ2-7	TRBD1	NA	TGTGCCTCGGGATCCGGGACAGCCTACGAGCAGTACTTC	CASGSGTAYEQYF
TRBV6-1	TRBJ1-2	NA	NA	TGTGCCAGCAGTCTCCTCCCTGGGGCTCACGATGGCTACACCTTC	CASSLLPGAHDGYTF
TRBV4-3	TRBJ1-6	NA	NA	TGCGCCAGCAGCCAAGGTGCGCCATATAATTCACCCCTCCACTTT	CASSQGAPYNSPLHF
TRBV7-2	TRBJ1-5	NA	NA	TGTGCCAGCAGCTTAGTCGCGGGGAACAATCAGCCCCAGCATTTT	CASSLVAGNNQPQHF
TRBV29-1	TRBJ2-7	TRBD2	NA	TGCAGCGTTGAGTTAAGCGGGGGTTACAATGAGCAGTACTTC	CSVELSGGYNEQYF
TRBV7-9	TRBJ2-3	NA	NA	TGTGCCAGCAGCTCGTTCGGGGGACATATCACAGATACGCAGTATTTT	CASSSFGGHITDTQYF
TRBV3-1	TRBJ2-7	TRBD2	NA	TGTGCCAGCAGCCAGCGGGGGACCAGCTCCTACGAGCAGTACTTC	CASSQRGTSSYEQYF
TRBV5-1	TRBJ2-5	NA	NA	TGCGTCAGCAGCTTCCCACAGGGAGGAGAGACCCAGTACTTC	CVSSFPQGGETQYF
TRBV10-2	TRBJ2-1	TRBD1	NA	TGCGCCAGCAGTGATTCGGGACAGGGTTACGAGCAGTTCTTC	CASSDSGQGYEQFF
TRBV5-6	TRBJ2-1	NA	few	TGTGCCAGCAGGGGGTACGGATACAATGAGCAGTTCTTC	CASRGYGYNEQFF